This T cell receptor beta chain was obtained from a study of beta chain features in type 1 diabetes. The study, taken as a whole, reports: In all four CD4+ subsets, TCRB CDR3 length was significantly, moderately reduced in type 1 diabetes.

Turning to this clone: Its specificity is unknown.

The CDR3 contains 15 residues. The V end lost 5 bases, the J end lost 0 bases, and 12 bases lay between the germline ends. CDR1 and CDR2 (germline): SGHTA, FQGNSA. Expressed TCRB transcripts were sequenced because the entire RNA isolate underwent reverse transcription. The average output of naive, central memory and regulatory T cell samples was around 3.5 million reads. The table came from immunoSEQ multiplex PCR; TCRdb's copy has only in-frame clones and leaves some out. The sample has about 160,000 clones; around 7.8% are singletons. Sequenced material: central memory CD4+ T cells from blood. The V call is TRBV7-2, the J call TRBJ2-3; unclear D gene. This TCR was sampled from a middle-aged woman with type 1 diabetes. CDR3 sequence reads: CASSPRSKSTDTQYF. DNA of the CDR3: TGTGCCAGCAGCCCCCGGTCGAAGAGCACAGATACGCAGTATTTT.